A selection of T cell receptor beta chains follows, all from one sample in a study of blood T cells in healthy people across ages. TCRdb itself ran the 5' RACE reads through MiXCR, one entry per CDR3 protein. The sample consists of about 1.6 million distinct CDR3 sequences, roughly a third of them appearing once. Sequencing input: blood. The receptors stem from a woman aged 25 to 39 in good health. Both conserved end residues are part of each CDR3. The order of the fields is CDR3 length, J gene, V gene, CDR3 protein.

CDR3 length: 19; J gene: TRBJ2-1; V gene: TRBV5-1; CDR3 protein: CASSSGGRTLTSSYNEQFF
CDR3 length: 13; J gene: TRBJ1-2; V gene: TRBV6-2/TRBV6-3; CDR3 protein: CASRPQGDSGYTF
CDR3 length: 18; J gene: TRBJ2-6; V gene: TRBV18; CDR3 protein: CASSPREQALSGAIVLTF
CDR3 length: 17; J gene: TRBJ2-3; V gene: TRBV4-2; CDR3 protein: CASSQVLGVGGSGTQYF
CDR3 length: 16; J gene: TRBJ2-5; V gene: TRBV7-6; CDR3 protein: CASSLFRGQGAEEQYF
CDR3 length: 16; J gene: TRBJ2-2; V gene: TRBV12-3/TRBV12-4; CDR3 protein: CASFFNGGGAVGELFF
CDR3 length: 17; J gene: TRBJ2-7; V gene: TRBV12-3/TRBV12-4; CDR3 protein: CASGFLPGQGNFYEQYF
CDR3 length: 15; J gene: TRBJ1-4; V gene: TRBV5-1; CDR3 protein: CASSVQGGANEKLFF
CDR3 length: 17; J gene: TRBJ2-2; V gene: TRBV7-8; CDR3 protein: CASSLVRSGTNTGELFF
CDR3 length: 12; J gene: TRBJ1-5; V gene: TRBV20-1; CDR3 protein: CSVGRANQPQHF
CDR3 length: 15; J gene: TRBJ2-1; V gene: TRBV7-9; CDR3 protein: CASSSRTSMDNEQFF
CDR3 length: 16; J gene: TRBJ2-7; V gene: TRBV10-3; CDR3 protein: CAIRNTSGRLSYEQYF
CDR3 length: 15; J gene: TRBJ1-2; V gene: TRBV4-1; CDR3 protein: CASSQDMWQNYGYTF
CDR3 length: 14; J gene: TRBJ2-5; V gene: TRBV15; CDR3 protein: CATSRTATYNEQYF
CDR3 length: 18; J gene: TRBJ2-3; V gene: TRBV7-3; CDR3 protein: CASSLSGLAGLSTDTQYF
CDR3 length: 13; J gene: TRBJ2-2; V gene: TRBV20-1; CDR3 protein: CSARGPFTGELFF
CDR3 length: 14; J gene: TRBJ2-3; V gene: TRBV27; CDR3 protein: CASSPRLGSDTQYF
CDR3 length: 14; J gene: TRBJ1-1; V gene: TRBV9; CDR3 protein: CAIEGGRGEAEAFF
CDR3 length: 15; J gene: TRBJ2-5; V gene: TRBV10-3; CDR3 protein: CAISRGQGSSETQYF
CDR3 length: 15; J gene: TRBJ2-7; V gene: TRBV27; CDR3 protein: CASSGTGKDSYEQYF
CDR3 length: 15; J gene: TRBJ1-2; V gene: TRBV6-1; CDR3 protein: CASSSGTPRSYGYTF
CDR3 length: 15; J gene: -; V gene: TRBV5-1; CDR3 protein: CANSLAATVSYEQYF
CDR3 length: 17; J gene: TRBJ1-1; V gene: TRBV10-2; CDR3 protein: CASSGGQIETQNTEAFF
CDR3 length: 18; J gene: TRBJ2-3; V gene: TRBV5-1; CDR3 protein: CASSLGRGLAPSTDTQYF
CDR3 length: 15; J gene: TRBJ2-1; V gene: TRBV6-6; CDR3 protein: CASGLFAGPYNEQFF
CDR3 length: 18; J gene: TRBJ2-1; V gene: TRBV27; CDR3 protein: CASTSLTTGSGSYNEQFF
CDR3 length: 15; J gene: TRBJ1-1; V gene: TRBV2; CDR3 protein: CASSEPRGTRTEAFF
CDR3 length: 12; J gene: TRBJ1-2; V gene: TRBV6-1; CDR3 protein: CASTGPAVGYTF
CDR3 length: 18; J gene: TRBJ2-1; V gene: TRBV6-1; CDR3 protein: CASSERIFQGSSYNEQFF
CDR3 length: 20; J gene: TRBJ2-7; V gene: TRBV28; CDR3 protein: CASSHPRGGLRYLVSYEQYF
CDR3 length: 15; J gene: TRBJ2-7; V gene: TRBV27; CDR3 protein: CASSSLGQFSYEQYF
CDR3 length: 15; J gene: TRBJ1-5; V gene: TRBV2; CDR3 protein: CASSVSGVPNQPQHF
CDR3 length: 13; J gene: TRBJ2-3; V gene: TRBV7-2; CDR3 protein: CASSPGPSRTQYF
CDR3 length: 11; J gene: TRBJ2-1; V gene: TRBV12-5; CDR3 protein: CASGSASEQFF
CDR3 length: 15; J gene: -; V gene: TRBV7-6; CDR3 protein: CASSPNTGTTYEQYF
CDR3 length: 16; J gene: TRBJ2-7; V gene: TRBV12-3/TRBV12-4; CDR3 protein: CASSFNPGTGFNEQYF
CDR3 length: 14; J gene: TRBJ2-3; V gene: TRBV20-1; CDR3 protein: CSARGTSTTDTQYF
CDR3 length: 15; J gene: TRBJ2-3; V gene: TRBV18; CDR3 protein: CASSRLAGLNFTQYF
CDR3 length: 15; J gene: TRBJ2-3; V gene: TRBV27; CDR3 protein: CASSLYSAGADTQYF
CDR3 length: 16; J gene: -; V gene: TRBV20-1; CDR3 protein: CSARDSTGTGGLEQYF
CDR3 length: 16; J gene: TRBJ1-2; V gene: TRBV5-4; CDR3 protein: CASSLATAGGVYGYTF
CDR3 length: 14; J gene: TRBJ1-1; V gene: TRBV27; CDR3 protein: CASSSTPMNTEAFF
CDR3 length: 12; J gene: TRBJ2-7; V gene: TRBV6-1; CDR3 protein: CASSRSGVEQYF
CDR3 length: 14; J gene: TRBJ1-1; V gene: TRBV25-1; CDR3 protein: CASIPGDRNTEAFF
CDR3 length: 15; J gene: TRBJ2-7; V gene: TRBV21-1; CDR3 protein: CASSRGREGSYEQYF